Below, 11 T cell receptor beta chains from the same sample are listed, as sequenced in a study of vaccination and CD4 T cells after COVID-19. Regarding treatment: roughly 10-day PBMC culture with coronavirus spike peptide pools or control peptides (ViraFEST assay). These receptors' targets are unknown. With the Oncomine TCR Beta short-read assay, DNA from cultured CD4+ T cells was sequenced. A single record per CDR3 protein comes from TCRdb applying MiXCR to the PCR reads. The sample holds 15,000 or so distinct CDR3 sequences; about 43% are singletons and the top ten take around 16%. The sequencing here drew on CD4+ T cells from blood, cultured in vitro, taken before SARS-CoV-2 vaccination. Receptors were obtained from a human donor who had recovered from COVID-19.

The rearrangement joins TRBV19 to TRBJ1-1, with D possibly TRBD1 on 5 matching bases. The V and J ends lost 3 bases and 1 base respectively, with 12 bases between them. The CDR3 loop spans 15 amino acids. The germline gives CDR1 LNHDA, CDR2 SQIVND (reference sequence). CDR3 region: CASSIGLQANTEAFF. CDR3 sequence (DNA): TGTGCCAGTAGTATCGGTCTACAGGCGAACACTGAAGCTTTCTTT.

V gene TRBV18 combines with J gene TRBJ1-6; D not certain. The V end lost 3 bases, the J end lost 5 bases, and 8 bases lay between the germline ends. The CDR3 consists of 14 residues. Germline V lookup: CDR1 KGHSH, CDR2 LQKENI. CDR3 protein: CASSPSSDNSPLHF. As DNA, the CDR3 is TGTGCCAGCTCACCGAGCAGTGATAATTCACCCCTCCACTTT.

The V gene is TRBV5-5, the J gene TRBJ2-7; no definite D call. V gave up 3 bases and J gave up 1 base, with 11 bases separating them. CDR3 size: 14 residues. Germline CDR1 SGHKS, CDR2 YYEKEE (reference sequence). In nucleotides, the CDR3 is TGTGCCAGCAGCTCCCTCTTCAGGTCCTACGAGCAGTACTTC. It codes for CASSSLFRSYEQYF.

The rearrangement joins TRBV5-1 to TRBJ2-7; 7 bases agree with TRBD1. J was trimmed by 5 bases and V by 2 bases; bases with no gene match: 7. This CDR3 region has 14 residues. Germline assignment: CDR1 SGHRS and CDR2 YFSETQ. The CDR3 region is CASSFTGDVHEQYF. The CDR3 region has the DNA TGCGCCAGCAGCTTTACAGGGGACGTCCACGAGCAGTACTTC.

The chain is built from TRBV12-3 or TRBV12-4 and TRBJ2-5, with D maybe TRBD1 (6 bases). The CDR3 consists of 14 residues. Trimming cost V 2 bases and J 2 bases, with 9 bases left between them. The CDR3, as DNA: TGTGCCAGCAGTTTACGGACAGTGCAAGAGACCCAGTACTTC. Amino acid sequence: CASSLRTVQETQYF.

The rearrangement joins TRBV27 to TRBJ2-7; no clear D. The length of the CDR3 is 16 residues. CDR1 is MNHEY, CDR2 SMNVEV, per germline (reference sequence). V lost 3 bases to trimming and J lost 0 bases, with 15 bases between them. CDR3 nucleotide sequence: TGTGCCAGCAGTTTCAGTGGTGGGCCGTACTCCTACGAGCAGTACTTC. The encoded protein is CASSFSGGPYSYEQYF.

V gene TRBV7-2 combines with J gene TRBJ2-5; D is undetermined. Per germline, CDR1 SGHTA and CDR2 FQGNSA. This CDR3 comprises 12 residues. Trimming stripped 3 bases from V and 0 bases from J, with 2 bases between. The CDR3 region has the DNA TGTGCCAGCAGCTTGTACCAAGAGACCCAGTACTTC. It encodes CASSLYQETQYF.

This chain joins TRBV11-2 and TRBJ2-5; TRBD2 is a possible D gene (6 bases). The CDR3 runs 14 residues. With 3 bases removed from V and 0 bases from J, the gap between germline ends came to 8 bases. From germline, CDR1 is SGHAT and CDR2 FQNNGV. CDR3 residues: CASSFSGYQETQYF. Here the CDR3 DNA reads TGTGCCAGCAGCTTTAGCGGCTACCAAGAGACCCAGTACTTC.

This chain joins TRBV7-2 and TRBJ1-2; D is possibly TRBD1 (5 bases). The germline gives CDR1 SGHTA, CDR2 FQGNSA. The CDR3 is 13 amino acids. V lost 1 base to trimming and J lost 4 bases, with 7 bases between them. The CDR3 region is CASSLGTSYGYTF. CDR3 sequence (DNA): TGTGCCAGCAGCTTAGGGACAAGCTATGGCTACACCTTC.

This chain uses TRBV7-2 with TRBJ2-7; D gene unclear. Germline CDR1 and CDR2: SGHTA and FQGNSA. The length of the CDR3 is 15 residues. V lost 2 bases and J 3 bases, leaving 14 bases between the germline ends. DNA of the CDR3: TGTGCCAGCAGCTTAAGTTTTGGCAATGACTACGAGCAGTACTTC. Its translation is CASSLSFGNDYEQYF.

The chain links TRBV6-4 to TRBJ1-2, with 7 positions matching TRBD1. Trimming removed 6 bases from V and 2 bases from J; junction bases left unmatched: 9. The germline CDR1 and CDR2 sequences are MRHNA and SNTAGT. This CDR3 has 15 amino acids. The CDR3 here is CASSLGTGANYGYTF. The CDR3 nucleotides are TGTGCCAGCAGCTTGGGTACAGGGGCCAACTATGGCTACACCTTC.